This TCR beta chain was found in a study of tumor-infiltrating lymphocytes in localized non-small cell lung cancer. Background on the study: Each patient gave resected tumor and non-adjacent uninvolved lung tissue.

In germline, CDR1 is SGHDT, CDR2 YYEEEE. There are 13 residues in the CDR3. V dropped 1 base and J dropped 4 bases, with 7 bases sitting between them. Libraries were prepared by immunoSEQ multiplex PCR; TCRdb keeps only in-frame clonotypes and omits some of them. The sample has roughly 12,000 clones; 60% to 85% are singletons. Sequencing was done on a sample of uninvolved lung tissue not adjacent to the tumor. This receptor was identified in a human donor with non-small cell lung cancer. This chain uses TRBV5-6 with TRBJ2-3; D not resolved. CDR3 residues: CASSLPQADTQYF. The DNA for the CDR3 is TGTGCCAGCAGCTTGCCGCAAGCAGATACGCAGTATTTT.